Listed below are T cell receptor beta chains from one sample, sequenced in a study of spatial heterogeneity in lung cancer. TCRdb ran MiXCR on the 5' RACE reads and lists one entry per CDR3 protein. This table holds 20,000 or so distinct CDR3 sequences, 6% to 9% found once. The specimen was lung tumor tissue, collected at surgery. These TCRs come from a male donor with early-stage non-small cell lung cancer. The CDR3 runs from the conserved cysteine through the conserved F or W. The D gene is left open where the match is weak. Clone size, where shown, is once, few, many, or a class for clones that have expanded.

d_call	j_call	cdr3_length	v_call	clone_size	cdr3_aa	cdr3_nt
-	TRBJ2-7	11	TRBV6-6	many	CASSLSWEQYF	TGTGCCAGCAGTTTATCCTGGGAGCAGTACTTC
-	TRBJ2-7	15	TRBV10-3	few	CAITADQRLSYEQYF	TGTGCCATCACCGCCGACCAGAGACTCTCCTACGAGCAGTACTTC
TRBD2	TRBJ2-3	17	TRBV9	many	CASSVGRTSGELDTQYF	TGTGCCAGCAGCGTAGGAAGGACTAGCGGGGAGTTAGATACGCAGTATTTT
TRBD2	TRBJ2-5	14	TRBV4-1	-	CASSRAGGKETQYF	TGCGCCAGCAGCCGTGCGGGGGGAAAAGAGACCCAGTACTTC
-	TRBJ1-5	14	TRBV30	many	CAWSGIATDQPQHF	TGTGCCTGGAGCGGAATCGCGACAGATCAGCCCCAGCATTTT
-	TRBJ2-1	15	TRBV3-1	few	CASSQGGGPYNEQFF	TGTGCCAGCAGCCAGGGCGGGGGCCCCTACAATGAGCAGTTCTTC
-	TRBJ1-1	13	TRBV2	few	CASSLGEKTEAFF	TGTGCCAGCTCGTTAGGGGAGAAAACTGAAGCTTTCTTT
-	TRBJ2-7	16	TRBV19	many	CASIPYYAGPLREQYF	TGTGCCAGTATACCCTATTACGCGGGGCCTCTGAGAGAGCAGTACTTC
TRBD1	TRBJ2-1	15	TRBV20-1	many	CSARDHGQGYNEQFF	TGCAGTGCTAGAGATCATGGACAGGGTTACAATGAGCAGTTCTTC
-	TRBJ2-3	12	TRBV11-2	many	CASSYGPDTQYF	TGTGCCAGCAGCTACGGACCAGATACGCAGTATTTT
-	TRBJ2-1	12	TRBV6-1	many	CASWLTYNEQFF	TGTGCCAGTTGGTTGACCTACAATGAGCAGTTCTTC
-	TRBJ2-5	13	TRBV28	-	CASSLGRVETQYF	TGTGCCAGCAGTTTAGGAAGGGTGGAGACCCAGTACTTC
-	TRBJ2-6	16	TRBV6-2/TRBV6-3	few	CASSYWSGAGANVLTF	TGTGCCAGCAGTTACTGGTCAGGGGCTGGGGCCAACGTCCTGACTTTC
-	TRBJ1-6	15	TRBV4-3	few	CASSQAGDGNSPLHF	TGCGCCAGCAGCCAAGCAGGGGACGGTAATTCACCCCTCCACTTT
TRBD2	TRBJ2-3	16	TRBV5-4	few	CASSFGLAGGGGPQYF	TGTGCCAGCAGCTTCGGACTAGCGGGGGGCGGGGGTCCGCAGTATTTT
TRBD1	TRBJ2-7	14	TRBV19	many	CASSSRTGTDEQYF	TGTGCCAGTAGTTCCCGGACAGGGACGGACGAGCAGTACTTC
-	TRBJ1-5	15	TRBV6-2/TRBV6-3	many	CASSAEQVNNQPQHF	TGTGCCAGCAGTGCGGAACAGGTGAACAATCAGCCCCAGCATTTT
-	TRBJ2-7	13	TRBV12-3/TRBV12-4	-	CASSLSIKYEQYF	TGTGCCAGCAGCCTCAGTATTAAATACGAGCAGTACTTC
TRBD2	TRBJ2-1	15	TRBV19	few	CASIGTSGGYNEQFF	TGTGCCAGTATCGGGACTAGCGGGGGGTACAATGAGCAGTTCTTC
TRBD1	TRBJ1-6	15	TRBV25-1	-	CASSEAGQGGLTLHF	TGTGCCAGCAGTGAAGCGGGACAGGGAGGTCTGACCCTCCACTTT
-	TRBJ2-2	16	TRBV28	-	CASSSHAGGGTGELFF	TGTGCCAGCAGTTCCCACGCAGGTGGGGGCACCGGGGAGCTGTTTTTT
-	TRBJ1-3	16	TRBV4-3	-	CASSQGRALSGNTIYF	TGCGCCAGCAGCCAAGGGCGGGCCCTCTCTGGAAACACCATATATTTT
-	TRBJ2-2	15	TRBV18	once	CASSPPIRDTGELFF	TGTGCCAGCTCACCGCCGATCCGCGACACCGGGGAGCTGTTTTTT
-	TRBJ2-3	15	TRBV4-2	many	CASSQASFNADTQYF	TGTGCCAGCAGCCAAGCCTCTTTCAACGCAGATACGCAGTATTTT
-	TRBJ1-2	16	TRBV7-2	many	CASSLPFRQTPYGYTF	TGTGCCAGCAGCTTACCTTTTAGACAGACCCCCTATGGCTACACCTTC
-	TRBJ2-5	14	TRBV7-9	many	CASSLAESQETQYF	TGTGCCAGCAGCTTAGCAGAATCGCAAGAGACCCAGTACTTC
TRBD2	TRBJ2-2	16	TRBV9	many	CASSRAGGLQDGELFF	TGTGCCAGCAGCCGAGCGGGGGGGCTTCAGGACGGGGAGCTGTTTTTT